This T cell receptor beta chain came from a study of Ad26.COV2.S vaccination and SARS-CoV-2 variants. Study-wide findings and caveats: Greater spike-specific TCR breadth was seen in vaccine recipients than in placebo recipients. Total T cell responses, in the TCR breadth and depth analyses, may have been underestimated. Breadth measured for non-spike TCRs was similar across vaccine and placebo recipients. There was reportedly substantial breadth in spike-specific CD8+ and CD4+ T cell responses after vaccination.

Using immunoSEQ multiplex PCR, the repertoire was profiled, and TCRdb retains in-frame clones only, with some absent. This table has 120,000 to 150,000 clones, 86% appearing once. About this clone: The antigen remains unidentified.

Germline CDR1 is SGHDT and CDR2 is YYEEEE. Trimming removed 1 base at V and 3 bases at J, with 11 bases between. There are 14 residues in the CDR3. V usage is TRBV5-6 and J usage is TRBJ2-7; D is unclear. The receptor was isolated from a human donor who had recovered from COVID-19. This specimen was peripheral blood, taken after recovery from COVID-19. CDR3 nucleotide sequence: TGTGCCAGCAGCTTGCGGTTAATAGGCTACGAGCAGTACTTC. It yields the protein CASSLRLIGYEQYF. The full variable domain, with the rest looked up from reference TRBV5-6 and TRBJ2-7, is DAGVTQSPTHLIKTRGQQVTLRCSPKSGHDTVSWYQQALGQGPQFIFQYYEEEERQRGNFPDRFSGHQFPNYSSELNVNALLLGDSALYLCASSLRLIGYEQYFGPGTRLTVT.